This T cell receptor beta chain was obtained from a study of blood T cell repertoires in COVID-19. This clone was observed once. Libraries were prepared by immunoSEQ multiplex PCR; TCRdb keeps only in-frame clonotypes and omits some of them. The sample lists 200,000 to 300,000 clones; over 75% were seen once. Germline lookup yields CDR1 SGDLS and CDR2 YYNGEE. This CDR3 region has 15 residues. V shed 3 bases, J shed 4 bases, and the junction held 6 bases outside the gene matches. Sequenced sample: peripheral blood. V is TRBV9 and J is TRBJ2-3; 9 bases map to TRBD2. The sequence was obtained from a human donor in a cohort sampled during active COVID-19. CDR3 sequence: CASSGREGLSDTQYF. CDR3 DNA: TGTGCCAGCAGCGGGCGGGAGGGCCTCTCAGATACGCAGTATTTT.